Listed below are T cell receptor beta chains from one sample, sequenced in a study of T-cell memory formation after mild COVID-19. TCRdb recomputed calls from the 5' RACE reads with MiXCR, one row per CDR3 protein. The table includes under 700,000 distinct CDR3 sequences, about a fifth detected once. The specimen was PBMCs or a T cell subset sorted from them (not recorded which). These receptors were taken from an adult woman who had mild COVID-19 (a few samples of this study predate the infection). Cell type and time point are not known. Both conserved end residues are part of each CDR3. Each record gives: clone size, J gene, V gene, CDR3 length, D gene, CDR3 protein, CDR3 DNA. A D gene is named only where the DNA matches it firmly. Clone size is stated in some rows and not others, as once, few, many or a class when expanded.

>-|TRBJ1-1|TRBV6-5|15|-
CASSYDRWGNTEAFF
TGTGCCAGCAGTTACGACCGCTGGGGCAACACTGAAGCTTTCTTT
>-|TRBJ2-1|TRBV15|16|-
CATSRARNSGDNEQFF
TGTGCCACCAGCAGAGCCCGAAATTCAGGTGACAATGAGCAGTTCTTC
>-|TRBJ1-1|TRBV29-1|13|-
CSVVRDLNTEAFF
TGCAGCGTTGTTCGGGACTTGAACACTGAAGCTTTCTTT
>-|TRBJ2-1|TRBV5-6|15|TRBD1
CASSLGTGVHNEQFF
TGTGCCAGCAGCTTGGGGACAGGCGTGCACAATGAGCAGTTCTTC
>-|TRBJ2-1|TRBV7-2|16|-
CASSQGYGHENNEQFF
TGTGCCAGCAGCCAAGGGTACGGGCACGAAAACAATGAGCAGTTCTTC
>once|TRBJ2-7|TRBV6-2/TRBV6-3|14|TRBD1
CASSGLGQGYEQYF
TGTGCCAGCAGTGGCCTCGGACAGGGCTACGAGCAGTACTTC
>few|TRBJ2-7|TRBV11-1|16|TRBD2
CASSLELAGAPNEQYF
TGTGCCAGCAGCTTAGAACTAGCGGGAGCCCCGAACGAGCAGTACTTC
>few|TRBJ2-2|TRBV7-2|16|-
CASSLATLRFTGELFF
TGTGCCAGCAGCTTAGCAACCTTGCGTTTCACCGGGGAGCTGTTTTTT
>few|TRBJ2-5|TRBV3-1|14|-
CASSRDFTQETQYF
TGTGCCAGCAGCCGGGACTTTACTCAAGAGACCCAGTACTTC
>few|TRBJ2-7|TRBV15|12|-
CATSRVASEQYF
TGTGCCACCAGCAGAGTAGCCTCCGAGCAGTACTTC
>few|TRBJ2-1|TRBV5-4|14|-
CASSLGQSDNEQFF
TGTGCCAGCAGCTTGGGACAGTCGGACAATGAGCAGTTCTTC